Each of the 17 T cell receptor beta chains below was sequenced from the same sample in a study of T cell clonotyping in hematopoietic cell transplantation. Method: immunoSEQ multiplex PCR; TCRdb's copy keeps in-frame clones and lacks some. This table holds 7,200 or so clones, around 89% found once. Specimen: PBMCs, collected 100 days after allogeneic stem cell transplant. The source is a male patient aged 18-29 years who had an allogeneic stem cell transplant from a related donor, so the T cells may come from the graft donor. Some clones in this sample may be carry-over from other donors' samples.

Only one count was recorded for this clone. As DNA, the CDR3 is TGTGCCAGCAGCCGAACGGGACCCGGGGAGCTGTTTTTT. Protein product: CASSRTGPGELFF. V and J are TRBV11-2 and TRBJ2-2; D is possibly TRBD1 or TRBD2 (5 bases each). The CDR3 is 13 residues long. Germline loops: CDR1 SGHAT, CDR2 FQNNGV. Trimming removed 5 bases at V and 6 bases at J, with 10 bases between.

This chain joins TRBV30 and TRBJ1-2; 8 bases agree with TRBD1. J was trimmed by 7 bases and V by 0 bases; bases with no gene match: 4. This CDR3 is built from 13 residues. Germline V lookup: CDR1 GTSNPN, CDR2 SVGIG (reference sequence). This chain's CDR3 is CAWSVQGALGYTF. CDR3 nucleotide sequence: TGTGCCTGGAGTGTTCAGGGGGCGCTTGGCTACACCTTC.

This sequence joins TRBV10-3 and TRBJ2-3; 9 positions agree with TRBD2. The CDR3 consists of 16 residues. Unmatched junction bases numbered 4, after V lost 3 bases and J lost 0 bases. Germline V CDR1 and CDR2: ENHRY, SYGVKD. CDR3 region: CAISDRTSESTDTQYF. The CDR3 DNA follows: TGTGCCATCAGTGACAGGACTAGCGAGAGCACAGATACGCAGTATTTT.

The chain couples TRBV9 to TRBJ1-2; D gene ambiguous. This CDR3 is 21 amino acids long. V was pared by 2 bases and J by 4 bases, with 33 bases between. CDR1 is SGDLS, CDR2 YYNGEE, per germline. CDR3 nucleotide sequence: TGTGCCAGCAGCGTGGGCCAAAAGATAGGGATTGGCAGGCCTTCTTTCTATGGCTACACCTTC. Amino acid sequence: CASSVGQKIGIGRPSFYGYTF.

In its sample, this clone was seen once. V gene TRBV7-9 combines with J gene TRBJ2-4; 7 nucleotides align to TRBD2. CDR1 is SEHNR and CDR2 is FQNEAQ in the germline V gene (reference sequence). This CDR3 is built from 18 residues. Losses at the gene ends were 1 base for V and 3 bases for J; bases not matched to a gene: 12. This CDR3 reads CASSLDLTAGFSKNIQYF. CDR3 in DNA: TGTGCCAGCAGCTTAGACCTCACAGCGGGGTTCAGCAAAAACATTCAGTACTTC. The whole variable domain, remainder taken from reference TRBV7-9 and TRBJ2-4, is DTGVSQNPRHKITKRGQNVTFRCDPISEHNRLYWYRQTLGQGPEFLTYFQNEAQLEKSRLLSDRFSAERPKGSFSTLEIQRTEQGDSAMYLCASSLDLTAGFSKNIQYFGAGTRLSVL.

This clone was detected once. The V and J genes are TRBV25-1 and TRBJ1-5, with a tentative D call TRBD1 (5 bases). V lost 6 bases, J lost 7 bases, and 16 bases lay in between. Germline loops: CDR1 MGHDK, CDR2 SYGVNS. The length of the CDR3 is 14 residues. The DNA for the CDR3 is TGTGCCAGCAGCGAGACAGTCCTGGGGCAGCCCCAGCATTTT. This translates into CASSETVLGQPQHF.

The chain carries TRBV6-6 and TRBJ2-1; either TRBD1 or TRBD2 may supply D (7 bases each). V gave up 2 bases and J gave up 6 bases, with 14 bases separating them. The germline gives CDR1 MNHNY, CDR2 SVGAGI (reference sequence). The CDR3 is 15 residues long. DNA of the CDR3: TGTGCCAGCAGTTACAGGGGGCGGGGGATCAATGAGCAGTTCTTC. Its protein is CASSYRGRGINEQFF.

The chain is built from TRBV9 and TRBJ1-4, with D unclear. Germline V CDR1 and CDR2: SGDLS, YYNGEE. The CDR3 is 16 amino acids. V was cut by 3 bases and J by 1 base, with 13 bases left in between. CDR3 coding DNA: TGTGCCAGCAGCGGAGGACGCGGGGTAACTAATGAAAAACTGTTTTTT. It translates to CASSGGRGVTNEKLFF. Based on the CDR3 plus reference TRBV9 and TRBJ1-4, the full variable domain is DSGVTQTPKHLITATGQRVTLRCSPRSGDLSVYWYQQSLDQGLQFLIQYYNGEERAKGNILERFSAQQFPDLHSELNLSSLELGDSALYFCASSGGRGVTNEKLFFGSGTQLSVL.

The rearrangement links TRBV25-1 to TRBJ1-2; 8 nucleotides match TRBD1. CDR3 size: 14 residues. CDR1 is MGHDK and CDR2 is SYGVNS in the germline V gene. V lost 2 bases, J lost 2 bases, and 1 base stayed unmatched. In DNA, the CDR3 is TGTGCCAGCAGTGAACAGGGGGCGAACTATGGCTACACCTTC. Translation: CASSEQGANYGYTF.

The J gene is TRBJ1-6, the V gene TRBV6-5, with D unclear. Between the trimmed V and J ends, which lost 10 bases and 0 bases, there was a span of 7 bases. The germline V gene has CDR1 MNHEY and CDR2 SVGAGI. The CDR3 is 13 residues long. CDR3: CATSTSYNSPLHF. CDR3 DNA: TGTGCCACTTCGACCTCCTATAATTCACCCCTCCACTTT.

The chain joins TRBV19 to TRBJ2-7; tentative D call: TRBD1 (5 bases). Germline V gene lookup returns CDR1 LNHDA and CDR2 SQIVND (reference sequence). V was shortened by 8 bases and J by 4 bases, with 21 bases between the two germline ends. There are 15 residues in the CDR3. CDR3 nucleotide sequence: TGTGCCAGTTCGTACACGGGCAGGGCGCTTTACGAGCAGTACGTC. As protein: CASSYTGRALYEQYV.

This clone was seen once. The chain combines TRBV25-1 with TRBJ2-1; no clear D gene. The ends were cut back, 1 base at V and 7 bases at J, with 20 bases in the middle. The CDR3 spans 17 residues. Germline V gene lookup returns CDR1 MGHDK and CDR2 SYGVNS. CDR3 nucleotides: TGTGCCAGCAGTGAATTTTTCGCGGTTCGACCTCGGAATGAGCAGTTCTTC. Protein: CASSEFFAVRPRNEQFF.

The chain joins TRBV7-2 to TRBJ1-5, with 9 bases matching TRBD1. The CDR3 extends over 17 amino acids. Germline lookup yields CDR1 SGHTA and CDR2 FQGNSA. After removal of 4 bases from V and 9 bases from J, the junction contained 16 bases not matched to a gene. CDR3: CASSSGTGKGNLGPQHF. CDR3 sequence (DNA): TGTGCCAGCAGCTCCGGGACAGGGAAGGGGAATTTGGGGCCCCAGCATTTT.

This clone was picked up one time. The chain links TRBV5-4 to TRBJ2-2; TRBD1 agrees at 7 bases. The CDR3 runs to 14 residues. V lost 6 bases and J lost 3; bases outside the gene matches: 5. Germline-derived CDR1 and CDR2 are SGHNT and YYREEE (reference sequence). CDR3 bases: TGTGCCAGCAAAAAAGGGGGCGACACCGGGGAGCTGTTTTTT. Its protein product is CASKKGGDTGELFF.

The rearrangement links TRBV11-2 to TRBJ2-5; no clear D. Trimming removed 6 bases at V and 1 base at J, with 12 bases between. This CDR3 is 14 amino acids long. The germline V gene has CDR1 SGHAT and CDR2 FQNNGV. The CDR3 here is CASSTPRTQETQYF. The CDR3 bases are TGTGCCAGCAGTACGCCGAGGACCCAAGAGACCCAGTACTTC.

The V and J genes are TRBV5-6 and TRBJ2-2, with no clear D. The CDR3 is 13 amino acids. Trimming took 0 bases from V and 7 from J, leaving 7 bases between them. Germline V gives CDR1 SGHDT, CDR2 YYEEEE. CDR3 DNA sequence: TGTGCCAGCAGCTTGGGTACCCACGGGGAGCTGTTTTTT. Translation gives CASSLGTHGELFF.

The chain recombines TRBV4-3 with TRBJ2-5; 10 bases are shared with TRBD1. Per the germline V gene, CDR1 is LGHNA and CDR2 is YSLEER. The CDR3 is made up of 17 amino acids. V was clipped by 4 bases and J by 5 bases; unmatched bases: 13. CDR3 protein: CASSPAQGQGGRETQYF. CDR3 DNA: TGCGCCAGCAGCCCAGCCCAAGGACAGGGGGGGCGGGAGACCCAGTACTTC.